These 5 T cell receptor beta chains originate from one sample sequenced in a study of T cell responses to AZD1222 COVID-19 vaccine. Clones were sequenced by immunoSEQ multiplex PCR, and TCRdb holds only the in-frame ones, with some missing. The sample includes roughly 140,000 clones, around 89% of them seen just once. The sample consisted of peripheral blood, taken on day 0 of AZD1222 vaccination. These receptors were obtained from an adult in good health.

V usage is TRBV29-1 and J usage is TRBJ2-1; 9 bases match TRBD2. Germline CDR1 reads SQVTM; CDR2 reads ANQGSEA. The V segment lost 6 bases and the J segment 9 bases; nucleotides outside the gene matches: 21. This CDR3 comprises 17 residues. DNA of the CDR3: TGCAGCGTCTCTACGAGACGCGGGAGGGCCGTAGCCAGTGAGCAGTTCTTC. Translation gives CSVSTRRGRAVASEQFF.

This sequence joins TRBV2 and TRBJ2-3; D call uncertain. V lost 5 bases and J 1 base, leaving 10 bases between the germline ends. The CDR3 covers 14 residues. Germline loops: CDR1 SNHLY, CDR2 FYNNEI. In DNA, the CDR3 is TGTGCCAGCAGTCCCTTCTTTCGCACAGATACGCAGTATTTT. Translation: CASSPFFRTDTQYF.

This clone was seen just once. The chain recombines TRBV3-1 (or the pseudogene TRBV3-2) with TRBJ1-1; 9 bases map to TRBD1. V shed 4 bases and J 4 bases; nucleotides not matched to a gene: 10. This CDR3 spans 16 amino acids. CDR1 is LGHDT, CDR2 YNNKEL, per germline (reference sequence). In DNA form, the CDR3 reads TGTGCCAGCAGCCCGTCTCCGGGACAGGGAGGCACTGAAGCTTTCTTT. This sequence encodes CASSPSPGQGGTEAFF.

V usage is TRBV7-3 and J usage is TRBJ2-6; D is ambiguous. Germline CDR1 and CDR2: SGHTA and FQGTGA. V shed 4 bases and J shed 0 bases, with 1 base lying between them. The CDR3 sequence is 13 residues long. CDR3 protein: CASSSSGANVLTF. Here the CDR3 DNA reads TGTGCCAGCAGCTCCTCTGGGGCCAACGTCCTGACTTTC.

This rearrangement joins TRBV29-1 to TRBJ1-1; D gene unclear. Germline-derived CDR1 and CDR2 are SQVTM and ANQGSEA. Deletions cut 1 base from V and 10 bases from J, with 16 bases between. This CDR3 spans 13 amino acids. The CDR3 is CSVEVDRPIGAFF. As DNA, the CDR3 is TGCAGCGTTGAAGTGGATAGGCCAATTGGAGCTTTCTTT.